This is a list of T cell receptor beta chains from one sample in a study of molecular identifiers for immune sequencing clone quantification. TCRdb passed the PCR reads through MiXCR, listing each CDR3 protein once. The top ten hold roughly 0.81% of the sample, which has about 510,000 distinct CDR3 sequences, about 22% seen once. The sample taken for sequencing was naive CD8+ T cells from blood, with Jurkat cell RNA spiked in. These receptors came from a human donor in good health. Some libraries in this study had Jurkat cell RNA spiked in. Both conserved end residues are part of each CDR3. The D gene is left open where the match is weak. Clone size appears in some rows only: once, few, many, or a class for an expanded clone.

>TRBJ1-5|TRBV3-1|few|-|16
TGTGCCAGCAGCCGGGGGAAAAAAGGGCCCCATCAGCCCCAGCATTTT
CASSRGKKGPHQPQHF
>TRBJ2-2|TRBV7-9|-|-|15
TGTGCCAGCCCGCCGAGGGGACCAAACACCGGGGAGCTGTTTTTT
CASPPRGPNTGELFF
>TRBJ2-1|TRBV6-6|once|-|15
TGTGCCAACAGTTACATGACTAGTGCGGGGAATGAGCAGTTCTTC
CANSYMTSAGNEQFF
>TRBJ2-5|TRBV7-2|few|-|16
TGTGCCAGCCCGCCCACCCCGGGAGATGGGGGAGAGACCCAGTACTTC
CASPPTPGDGGETQYF
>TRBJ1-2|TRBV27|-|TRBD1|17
TGTGCCAGCAGTTCTGCCCGGCTGGACAGGCAGCTCTATGGCTACACCTTC
CASSSARLDRQLYGYTF
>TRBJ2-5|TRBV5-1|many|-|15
TGCGCCAGCAGCCCGGCAGGGGGGCGGGAAGAGACCCAGTACTTC
CASSPAGGREETQYF
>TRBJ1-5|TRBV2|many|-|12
TGTGCCAGCAGTATTAGCAATCAGCCCCAGCATTTT
CASSISNQPQHF
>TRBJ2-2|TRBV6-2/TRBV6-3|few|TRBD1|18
TGTGCCAGCAGTTACTCGGACAGGGAAAATTTGAACACCGGGGAGCTGTTTTTT
CASSYSDRENLNTGELFF
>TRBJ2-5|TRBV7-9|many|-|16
TGTGCCAGCAGCTTATTCTTCGTCATAGATCAAGAGACCCAGTACTTC
CASSLFFVIDQETQYF
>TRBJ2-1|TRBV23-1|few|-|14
TGCGCCAGCAGTCAATCTAATAAAGGCCATGAGCAGTTCTTC
CASSQSNKGHEQFF
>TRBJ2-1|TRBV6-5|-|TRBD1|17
TGTGCCAGCAGTTACCCTCGATCGGGACAGTTCGGCAATGAGCAGTTCTTC
CASSYPRSGQFGNEQFF
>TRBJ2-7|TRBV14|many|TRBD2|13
TGTGCCAGCAGCCAAGGACTAGCGAGGGAGCAGTACTTC
CASSQGLAREQYF
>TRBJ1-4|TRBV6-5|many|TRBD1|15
TGTGCCAGCAGTTACGCGGGACAGGGTATGGATAAACTGTTTTTT
CASSYAGQGMDKLFF
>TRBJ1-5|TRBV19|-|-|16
TGTGCCAGTAGTTGGAACGGCGCAGTTATCAATCAGCCCCAGCATTTT
CASSWNGAVINQPQHF
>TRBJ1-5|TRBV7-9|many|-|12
TGTGCCAGCAGCTTGGGCACCGAGCCCCAGCATTTT
CASSLGTEPQHF
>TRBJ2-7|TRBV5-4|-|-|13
TGTGCCAGCAGCTTTCGGGGGTCCAACGAGCAGTACTTC
CASSFRGSNEQYF
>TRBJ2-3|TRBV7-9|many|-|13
TGTGCCAGCAGCTTAGATTTCTCAGATACGCAGTATTTT
CASSLDFSDTQYF
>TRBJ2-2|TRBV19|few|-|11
TGTGCCACGGAGGGTGCCGGGGAGCTGTTTTTT
CATEGAGELFF
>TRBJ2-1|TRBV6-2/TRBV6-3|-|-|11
TGTGCCAGCAGTTACATGCGTGAGCAGTTCTTC
CASSYMREQFF
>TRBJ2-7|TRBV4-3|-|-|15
TGCGCCAGCAGCCAAGATAGGCACAGCTCATACGAGCAGTACTTC
CASSQDRHSSYEQYF
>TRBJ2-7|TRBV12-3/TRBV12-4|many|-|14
TGTGCCAGCAGCCGGGGACTGCACTCCTACGAGCAGTACTTC
CASSRGLHSYEQYF
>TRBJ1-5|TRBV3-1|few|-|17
TGTGCCAGCAGCCCCACTCCGACATTCCTTAGCAATCAGCCCCAGCATTTT
CASSPTPTFLSNQPQHF
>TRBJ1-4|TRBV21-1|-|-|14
TGTGCCGGCAGCCAGAAGGGGGTTGAGGGAAAACTGTTTTTT
CAGSQKGVEGKLFF
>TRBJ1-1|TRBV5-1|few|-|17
TGCGCCAGCAGCTTGGCCGGGGGAGGGGGAATGAACACTGAAGCTTTCTTT
CASSLAGGGGMNTEAFF
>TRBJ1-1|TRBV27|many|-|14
TGTGCCAGCAGTCCAAACCTAGGCGTCGCTGAAGCTTTCTTT
CASSPNLGVAEAFF
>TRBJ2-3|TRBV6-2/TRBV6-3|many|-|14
TGTGCCATCCGCGCCGCCCCGGTGGCAGATACGCAGTATTTT
CAIRAAPVADTQYF
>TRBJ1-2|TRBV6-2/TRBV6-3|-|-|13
TGTGCCAGCAGTTCTACTGGGACCTATGGCTACACCTTC
CASSSTGTYGYTF
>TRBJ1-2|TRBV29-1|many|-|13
TGCAGCGCCCATAATGAGGAAACCTATGGCTACACCTTC
CSAHNEETYGYTF
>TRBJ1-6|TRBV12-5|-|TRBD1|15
TGTGCTAGTGGTTTCGACGGACAGGGCGATTCACCCCTCCACTTT
CASGFDGQGDSPLHF
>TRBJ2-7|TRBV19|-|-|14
TGTGCCACGGGGGCCAGCGGGAACCCCTACGGGCAGTACTTC
CATGASGNPYGQYF
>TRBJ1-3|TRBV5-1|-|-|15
TGCGCCAGCAGCTTGGGACTGGGCCCGGGAAACACCATATATTTT
CASSLGLGPGNTIYF
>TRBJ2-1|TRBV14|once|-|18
TGTGCCAGCAGCCAAGATTGGATCGCCCCTGGGAGCTACAATGAGCAGTTCTTC
CASSQDWIAPGSYNEQFF
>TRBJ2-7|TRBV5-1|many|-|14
TGCGCCAGCAGCTGGACGGGGATTGACTACGAGCAGTACTTC
CASSWTGIDYEQYF
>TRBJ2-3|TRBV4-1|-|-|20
TGCGCCAGCAGCCAAGAAGGCAGGGCGCGGCTGGACACTGACACAGATACGCAGTATTTT
CASSQEGRARLDTDTDTQYF
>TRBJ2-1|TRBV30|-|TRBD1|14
TGTGCCTGGAACATGGGGCAGGGGGCGAATGAGCAGTTCTTC
CAWNMGQGANEQFF
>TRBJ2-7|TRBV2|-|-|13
TGTGCCATTATTCCCGGTGGCAGCACTGGGCAGTACTTC
CAIIPGGSTGQYF
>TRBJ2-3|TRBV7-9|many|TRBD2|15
TGTGCCAGTAGGGGAGGGACTAGGGGCACAGATACGCAGTATTTT
CASRGGTRGTDTQYF
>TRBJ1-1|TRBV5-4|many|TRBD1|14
TGTGCCAGCAGCTTGTCAGGGGGCAGAACTGAAGCTTTCTTT
CASSLSGGRTEAFF
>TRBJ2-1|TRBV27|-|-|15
TGTGCCAGCAGTTTGGTGGGGCTAGGCGGAGGTGAGCAGTTCTTC
CASSLVGLGGGEQFF
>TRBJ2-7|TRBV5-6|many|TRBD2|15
TGTGCCAGCAGCTTCAAAGCGGGAAGTGAGCGCGAGCAGTACTTC
CASSFKAGSEREQYF
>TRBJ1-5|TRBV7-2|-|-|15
TGTGCCAGCAGCTCCCTGGACGGGGGCAATCAGCCCCAGCATTTT
CASSSLDGGNQPQHF